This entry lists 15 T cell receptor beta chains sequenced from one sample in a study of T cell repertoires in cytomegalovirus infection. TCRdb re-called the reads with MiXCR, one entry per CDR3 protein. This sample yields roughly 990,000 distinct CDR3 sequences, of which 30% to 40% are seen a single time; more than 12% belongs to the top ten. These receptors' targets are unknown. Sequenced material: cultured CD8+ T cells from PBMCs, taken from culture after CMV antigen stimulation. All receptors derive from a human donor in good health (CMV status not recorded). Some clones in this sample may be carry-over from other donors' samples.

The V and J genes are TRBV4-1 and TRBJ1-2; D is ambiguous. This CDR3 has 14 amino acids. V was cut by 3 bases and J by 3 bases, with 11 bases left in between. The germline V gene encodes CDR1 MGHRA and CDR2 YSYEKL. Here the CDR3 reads CASSQETVDYGYTF. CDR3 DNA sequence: TGCGCCAGCAGCCAGGAAACAGTGGACTATGGCTACACCTTC.

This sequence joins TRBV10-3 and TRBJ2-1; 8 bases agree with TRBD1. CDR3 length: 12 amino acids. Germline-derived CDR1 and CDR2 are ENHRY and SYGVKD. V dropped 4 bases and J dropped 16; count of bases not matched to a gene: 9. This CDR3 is CAISGLDREIFF. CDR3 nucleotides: TGTGCCATCAGTGGGTTGGACAGGGAGATATTCTTC.

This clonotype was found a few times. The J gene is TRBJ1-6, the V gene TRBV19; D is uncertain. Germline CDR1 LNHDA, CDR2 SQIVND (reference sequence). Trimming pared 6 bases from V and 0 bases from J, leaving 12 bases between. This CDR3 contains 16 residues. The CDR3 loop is CASRLDGSSYNSPLHF. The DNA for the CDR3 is TGTGCCAGTAGATTAGACGGAAGCTCCTATAATTCACCCCTCCACTTT.

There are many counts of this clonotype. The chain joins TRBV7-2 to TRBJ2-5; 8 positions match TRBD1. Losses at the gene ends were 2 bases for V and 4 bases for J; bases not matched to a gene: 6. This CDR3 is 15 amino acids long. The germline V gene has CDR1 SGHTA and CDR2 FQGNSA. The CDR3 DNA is TGTGCCAGCAGCTTATCAGGGGGCGCAGGAGAGACCCAGTACTTC. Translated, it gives CASSLSGGAGETQYF.

CDR3 sequence reads: CASSYKDQYF. In DNA form, the CDR3 reads TGTGCCAGCAGTTATAAGGACCAGTACTTC. The chain recombines TRBV6-6 with TRBJ2-5; D not certain. Germline CDR1 is MNHNY and CDR2 is SVGAGI (reference sequence). V was clipped by 3 bases and J by 10 bases, with 6 bases between them. This CDR3 has 10 amino acids.

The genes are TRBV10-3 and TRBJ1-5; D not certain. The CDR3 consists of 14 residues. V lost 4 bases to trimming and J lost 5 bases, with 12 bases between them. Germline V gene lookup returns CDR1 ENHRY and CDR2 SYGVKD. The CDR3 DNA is TGTGCCATCAGTGTAGCCCGGGCGGATCAGCCCCAGCATTTT. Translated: CAISVARADQPQHF.

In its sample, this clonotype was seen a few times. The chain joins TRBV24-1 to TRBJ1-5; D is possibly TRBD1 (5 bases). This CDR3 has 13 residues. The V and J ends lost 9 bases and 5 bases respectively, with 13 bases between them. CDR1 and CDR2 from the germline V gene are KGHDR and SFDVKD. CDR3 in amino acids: CATQAWGDQPQHF. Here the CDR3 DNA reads TGTGCCACCCAGGCTTGGGGGGATCAGCCCCAGCATTTT.

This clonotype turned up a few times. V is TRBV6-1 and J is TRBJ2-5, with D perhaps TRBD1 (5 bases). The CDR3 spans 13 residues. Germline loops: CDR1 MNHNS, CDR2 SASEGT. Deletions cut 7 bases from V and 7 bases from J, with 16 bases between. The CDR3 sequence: CASMGSREATQYF. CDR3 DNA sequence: TGTGCCAGCATGGGTAGCAGGGAAGCGACCCAGTACTTC.

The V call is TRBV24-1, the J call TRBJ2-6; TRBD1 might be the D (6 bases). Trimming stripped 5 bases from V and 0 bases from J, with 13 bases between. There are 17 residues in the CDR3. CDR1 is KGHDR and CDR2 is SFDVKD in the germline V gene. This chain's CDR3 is CATSGPTGISGANVLTF. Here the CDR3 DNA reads TGTGCCACCAGTGGACCAACAGGGATCTCTGGGGCCAACGTCCTGACTTTC.

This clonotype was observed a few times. The CDR3 region is CASSFFSNQPQHF. In DNA form, the CDR3 reads TGTGCCAGCAGTTTTTTTAGCAATCAGCCCCAGCATTTT. This chain uses TRBV27 with TRBJ1-5; D is uncertain. Trimming pared 3 bases from V and 0 bases from J, leaving 3 bases between. CDR1 is MNHEY and CDR2 is SMNVEV in the germline V gene (reference sequence). This CDR3 spans 13 amino acids.

CDR3 coding DNA: TGTGCCAGCAGTGTTATCCAGGGTGGCAATCAGCCCCAGCATTTT. Translated, it gives CASSVIQGGNQPQHF. The J gene is TRBJ1-5, the V gene TRBV6-6, with a weak D call TRBD1 (5 bases). The CDR3 totals 15 residues. Trimming stripped 5 bases from V and 2 bases from J, with 13 bases between. Per germline, CDR1 MNHNY and CDR2 SVGAGI (reference sequence).

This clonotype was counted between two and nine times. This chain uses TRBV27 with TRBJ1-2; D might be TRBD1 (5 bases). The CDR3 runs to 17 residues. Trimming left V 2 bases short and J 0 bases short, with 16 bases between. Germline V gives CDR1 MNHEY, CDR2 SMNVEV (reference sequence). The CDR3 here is CASSLAQGSGANYGYTF. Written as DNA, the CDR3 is TGTGCCAGCAGTTTAGCTCAGGGAAGTGGGGCTAACTATGGCTACACCTTC.

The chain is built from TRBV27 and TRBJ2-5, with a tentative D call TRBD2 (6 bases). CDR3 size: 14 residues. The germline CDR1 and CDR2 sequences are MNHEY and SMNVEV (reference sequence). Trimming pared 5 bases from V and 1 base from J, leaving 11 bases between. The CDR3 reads CASSTGTRQETQYF. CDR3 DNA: TGTGCCAGCAGTACCGGGACTCGCCAAGAGACCCAGTACTTC.

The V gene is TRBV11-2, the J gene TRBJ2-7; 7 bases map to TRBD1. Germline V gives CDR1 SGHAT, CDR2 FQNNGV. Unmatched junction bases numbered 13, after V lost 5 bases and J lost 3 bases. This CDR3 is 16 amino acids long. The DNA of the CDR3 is TGTGCCAGCAGCAAGACAGGGTCAAACGCCTTCTACGAGCAGTACTTC. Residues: CASSKTGSNAFYEQYF.

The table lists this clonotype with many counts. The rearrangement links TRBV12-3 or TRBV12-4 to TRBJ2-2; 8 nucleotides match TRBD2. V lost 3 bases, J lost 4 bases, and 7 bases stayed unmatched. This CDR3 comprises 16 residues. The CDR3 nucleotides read TGTGCCAGCAGTTTGAGCAGCGGGGGAGCCACCGGGGAGCTGTTTTTT. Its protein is CASSLSSGGATGELFF.